This T cell receptor (beta chain) was found in a study of blood T cell repertoires in COVID-19. Study at large: COVID-19 samples, acute and convalescent, were from the United States, Italy and Spain. From T cells, B-cell-depleted T cells, or PBMCs came the material, which was cDNA or gDNA.

Measured with immunoSEQ multiplex PCR; TCRdb has only the in-frame clones, and not every one. The table shows some 200,000 clones, with approximately 84% occurring only once. CDR3 length: 16 residues. Trimming pared 5 bases from V and 3 bases from J, leaving 19 bases between. Per germline, CDR1 MGHDK and CDR2 SYGVNS. The gene calls are TRBV25-1 and TRBJ1-1; possibly TRBD1 for D (6 bases). The sample taken for sequencing was peripheral blood. The receptor comes from an elderly man with acute or convalescent COVID-19. Written as DNA, the CDR3 is TGTGCCAGCAGTCCTTCACCAGGGGCCAGGGACACTGAAGCTTTCTTT. It specifies CASSPSPGARDTEAFF.